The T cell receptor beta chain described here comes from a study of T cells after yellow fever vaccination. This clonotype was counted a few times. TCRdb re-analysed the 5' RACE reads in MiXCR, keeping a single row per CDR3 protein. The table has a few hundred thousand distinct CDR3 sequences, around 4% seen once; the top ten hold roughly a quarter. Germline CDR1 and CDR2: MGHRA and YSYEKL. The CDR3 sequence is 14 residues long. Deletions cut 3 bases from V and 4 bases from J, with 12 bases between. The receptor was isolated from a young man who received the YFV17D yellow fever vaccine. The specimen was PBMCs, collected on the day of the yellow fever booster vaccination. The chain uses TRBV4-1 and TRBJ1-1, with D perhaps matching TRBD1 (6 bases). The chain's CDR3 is CASSHPGAGTEAFF. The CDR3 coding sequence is TGCGCCAGCAGCCACCCAGGGGCGGGCACTGAAGCTTTCTTT.